The 9 T cell receptor beta chains below were found in one sample sequenced in a study of blood T cells in healthy people across ages. The use of a sample-barcoded 5' primer and a J-beta primer mix characterized a second PCR of roughly 7 to 12 cycles. TCRdb processed the 5' RACE reads anew with MiXCR; each CDR3 protein has one entry. Counted here are about a million distinct CDR3 sequences, 35% to 40% occurring once; the ten biggest clones make up around 12%. Sample: blood. The source is a man aged 18 to 29 in good health.

This clonotype came up many times. The chain is built from TRBV6-5 and TRBJ2-7; D is uncertain. V gave up 6 bases and J gave up 4 bases, with 10 bases separating them. Germline V gene lookup returns CDR1 MNHEY and CDR2 SVGAGI. The CDR3 totals 12 residues. The chain's CDR3 is CASSENEYEQYF. In DNA, the CDR3 is TGTGCCAGCAGCGAGAACGAGTACGAGCAGTACTTC.

The chain employs TRBV12-3 or TRBV12-4 and TRBJ1-1; unclear D gene. The CDR3 consists of 15 residues. The germline V and J ends were trimmed by 2 bases and 3 bases, with 13 bases remaining between them. The DNA of the CDR3 is TGTGCCAGCAGTTTACGACGGGCTAAGGACACTGAAGCTTTCTTT. Amino acid sequence: CASSLRRAKDTEAFF.

The rearrangement joins TRBV20-1 to TRBJ1-1; a weak D match, TRBD1 (6 bases). The CDR3 consists of 14 residues. The V end was cut by 1 base, the J end by 2 bases, with 11 bases between. The germline V gene has CDR1 DFQATT and CDR2 SNEGSKA (reference sequence). The CDR3 is CSARGGAPNTEAFF. CDR3 sequence (DNA): TGCAGTGCTAGAGGGGGGGCCCCTAACACTGAAGCTTTCTTT.

In its sample, this clonotype was seen a few times. The chain joins TRBV5-5 to TRBJ1-1, with D maybe TRBD1 (5 bases). V dropped 4 bases and J dropped 0 bases, with 16 bases sitting between them. Germline V gene sequence: CDR1 SGHKS, CDR2 YYEKEE (reference sequence). The length of the CDR3 is 16 residues. The CDR3 DNA reads as TGTGCCAGCAGCCTCGGGGCAGGGCTTCTGAACACTGAAGCTTTCTTT. Encoded protein: CASSLGAGLLNTEAFF.

This rearrangement joins TRBV2 to TRBJ1-2; TRBD1 is a possible D gene (5 bases). The CDR3 is made up of 12 amino acids. The germline V gene has CDR1 SNHLY and CDR2 FYNNEI. V lost 3 bases and J lost 10, with 12 bases in between. CDR3 sequence reads: CASSERQPVYTF. DNA for the CDR3: TGTGCCAGCAGTGAGCGACAGCCGGTCTACACCTTC.

A note on this clonotype: Its ends do not fully match the called genes, so a read error is possible. The CDR3 bases are TGCGCCAGCAGTGTAGGTCCCACAGGTACGCAGTATTTT. Its protein is CASSVGPTGTQYF. The V gene is TRBV12-3 or TRBV12-4, the J gene TRBJ2-3; perhaps TRBD1 as D (5 bases). This CDR3 spans 13 amino acids.

The V gene is TRBV6-5, the J gene TRBJ1-4; D remains ambiguous. Trimming removed 5 bases from V and 0 bases from J, with 13 bases in between. This CDR3 is 16 amino acids long. In germline, CDR1 is MNHEY, CDR2 SVGAGI. The chain's CDR3 is CASSPLKEATNEKLFF. The CDR3 coding sequence is TGTGCCAGCAGTCCACTAAAGGAGGCAACTAATGAAAAACTGTTTTTT.

The chain combines TRBV9 with TRBJ2-3; possible D gene TRBD1, 7 bases. Germline values: CDR1 SGDLS, CDR2 YYNGEE. Trimming left V 4 bases short and J 0 bases short, with 15 bases between. The CDR3 spans 16 residues. The CDR3 nucleotides are TGTGCCAGCAGCTCATTCGGGGGACAGAGCACAGATACGCAGTATTTT. Protein sequence: CASSSFGGQSTDTQYF.

In its sample, this clonotype was seen a few times. The chain links TRBV5-1 to TRBJ1-6; TRBD1 might be the D (5 bases). CDR3 size: 13 residues. Trimming pared 0 bases from V and 13 bases from J, leaving 11 bases between. The germline V gene encodes CDR1 SGHRS and CDR2 YFSETQ. This CDR3 is CASSLVTDSPLHF. CDR3 nucleotides: TGCGCCAGCAGCTTGGTTACCGACAGTCCCCTCCACTTT.